The clone carrying this TCR beta chain was detected a few times. Its antigen remains unknown. The DNA is omitted, as the CDR3 cannot be located on it reliably, and the CDR3 follows TCRdb's listing. Genomic DNA served as template for TCR beta VDJ and CDR3 profiling. TCRdb processed the reads anew with MiXCR; each CDR3 protein has one entry. In the table there are 200,000 to 300,000 distinct CDR3 sequences, roughly 82% of which are singletons. The record originates from a study of CD8+CD57+ T cells in acquired aplastic anemia. Study at large: An average of roughly 3 ug of DNA was obtained from sorted CD4+ and CD8+ cells. Whole-study results and caveats: Patients and controls shared 25 to 35 CD8+ CDR3 sequences, highly expressed in patients. Patients were compared with controls for CD8+ Simpson's diversity, and no significant difference emerged.

CD8+CD57+ cell expansion, shown by flow cytometry, had occurred in the patients selected for sequencing. No therapy had been given to the patients at the time of blood sampling. The V gene's germline CDR1 is SGHVS and CDR2 FQNEAQ. The CDR3 is 13 residues long, counting both termini. This TCR was recovered from a human donor with aplastic anemia. J is TRBJ2-3 and V is TRBV7-8; the DNA was not used to check the table's D call, TRBD2. The sequenced material came from sorted CD4+, CD8+, or CD8+CD57+ T cells (not recorded which) from PBMCs. The chain's CDR3 is CASSFAGGADTHF.